This T cell receptor beta chain was captured in a study of identical twins. V was shortened by 3 bases and J by 4 bases, with 10 bases between the two germline ends. CDR1 and CDR2 from the germline V gene are SGDLS and YYNGEE. The CDR3 extends over 13 amino acids. TCRdb processed the 5' RACE reads anew with MiXCR; each CDR3 protein has one entry. Of over 250,000 distinct CDR3 sequences listed, over 8.5% are singletons. The same data also contributed to another study, on yellow fever vaccine responses in identical twins.

The material sequenced was CD8+ T cells sorted from blood. This sequence joins TRBV9 and TRBJ1-2; TRBD1 is a possible D gene (6 bases). This receptor was obtained from a woman under 30 in good health. In nucleotides, the CDR3 is TGTGCCAGCAGCGCAGGGGTGGTCTATGGCTACACCTTC. Amino acid sequence: CASSAGVVYGYTF.